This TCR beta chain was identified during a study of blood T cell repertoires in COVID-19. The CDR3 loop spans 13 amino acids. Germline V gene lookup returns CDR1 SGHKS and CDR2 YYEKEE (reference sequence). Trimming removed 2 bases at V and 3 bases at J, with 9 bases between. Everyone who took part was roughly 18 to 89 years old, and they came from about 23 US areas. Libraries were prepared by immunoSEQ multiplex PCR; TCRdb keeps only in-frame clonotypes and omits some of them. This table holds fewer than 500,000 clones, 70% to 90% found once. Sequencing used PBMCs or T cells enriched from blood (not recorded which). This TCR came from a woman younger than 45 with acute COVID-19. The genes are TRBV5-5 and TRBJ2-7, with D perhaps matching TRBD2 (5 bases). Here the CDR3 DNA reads TGTGCCAGCAGCTTCATCGGGAACTACGAGCAGTACTTC. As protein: CASSFIGNYEQYF.